Shown below are 19 T cell receptor beta chains from a single sample sequenced in a study of CD8 T cells in ankylosing spondylitis. TCRdb passed the 5' RACE reads through MiXCR, listing each CDR3 protein once. The sample lists 30,000 to 45,000 distinct CDR3 sequences; about 17% were seen once. The sequencing sample was made of blood. The origin of the receptors is a male donor with ankylosing spondylitis or in good health (not recorded which).

V is TRBV7-2 and J is TRBJ1-4, with 9 bases aligning to TRBD1. With V trimmed by 4 bases and J by 10 bases, 16 bases remained unmatched. This CDR3 spans 17 amino acids. The V gene's germline CDR1 is SGHTA and CDR2 FQGNSA. This CDR3 is CASSSALDRGSVVKLFF. CDR3 coding DNA: TGTGCCAGCAGCTCAGCACTAGACAGGGGGTCTGTGGTAAAACTGTTTTTT.

The CDR3 protein is CASTSSGQGTEKLFF. The DNA of the CDR3 is TGTGCCAGCACCTCGTCGGGACAGGGGACTGAAAAACTGTTTTTT. The chain couples TRBV7-9 to TRBJ1-4; 10 nucleotides match TRBD1. The ends lost 7 bases at V and 7 bases at J; junction bases unmatched: 9. CDR1 and CDR2 from the germline V gene are SEHNR and FQNEAQ (reference sequence). The CDR3 extends over 15 amino acids.

The gene calls are TRBV7-9 and TRBJ2-3, with D maybe TRBD1 (5 bases). The CDR3 covers 15 residues. The V and J ends lost 3 bases and 0 bases respectively, with 10 bases between them. CDR1 is SEHNR and CDR2 is FQNEAQ in the germline V gene (reference sequence). CDR3 DNA: TGTGCCAGCAGCTTCAGGGAATTAAGCACAGATACGCAGTATTTT. This sequence encodes CASSFRELSTDTQYF.

The V gene is TRBV14, the J gene TRBJ2-5; perhaps TRBD1 as D (5 bases). The V end lost 7 bases, the J end lost 5 bases, and 14 bases lay between the germline ends. Germline V gene data show CDR1 as SGHDN and CDR2 as FVKESK. This CDR3 is 13 amino acids long. Here the CDR3 reads CASNLNQGETQYF. CDR3 sequence (DNA): TGTGCCAGCAACCTCAACCAGGGTGAGACCCAGTACTTC. Filled out from reference TRBV14 and TRBJ2-5, the complete variable domain reads EAGVTQFPSHSVIEKGQTVTLRCDPISGHDNLYWYRRVMGKEIKFLLHFVKESKQDESGMPNNRFLAERTGGTYSTLKVQPAELEDSGVYFCASNLNQGETQYFGPGTRLLVL.

This clonotype was found a few times. The V gene is TRBV28, the J gene TRBJ2-3; D may correspond to TRBD1 or TRBD2 (6 bases each). Trimming took off 6 bases at V and 6 bases at J, with 13 bases between the two ends. The CDR3 is 13 amino acids. Germline V gives CDR1 MDHEN, CDR2 SYDVKM. The CDR3 coding sequence is TGTGCCAGCAGGGACAGCGGGTGGGATACGCAGTATTTT. It translates to CASRDSGWDTQYF.

This clonotype was detected a few times. V gene TRBV7-3 combines with J gene TRBJ2-2; 7 bases line up with TRBD2. The V gene end was trimmed by 2 bases and the J gene end by 6 bases; junction bases not matched to a gene: 3. Germline assignment: CDR1 SGHTA and CDR2 FQGTGA. The CDR3 loop spans 14 amino acids. The CDR3 loop reads CASSLYTSAGELFF. CDR3 nucleotides: TGTGCCAGCAGCTTATACACTAGCGCCGGGGAGCTGTTTTTT.

V gene TRBV5-5 combines with J gene TRBJ2-1; no clear D gene. The CDR3 extends over 16 amino acids. Germline V gene sequence: CDR1 SGHKS, CDR2 YYEKEE (reference sequence). Trimming left V 2 bases short and J 5 bases short, with 17 bases between. The CDR3 nucleotides read TGTGCCAGCAGCTTTAAGTTCTCGCCAACTAACAATGAGCAGTTCTTC. It yields the protein CASSFKFSPTNNEQFF.

The chain carries TRBV29-1 and TRBJ2-3, with 9 bases matching TRBD2. With 7 bases clipped from V and 2 bases from J, the junction kept 7 bases outside the gene matches. The CDR3 totals 14 residues. Germline CDR1 reads SQVTM; CDR2 reads ANQGSEA. CDR3 sequence (DNA): TGCAGCGCTCAAACTAGCGGGTTCACAGATACGCAGTATTTT. Translation: CSAQTSGFTDTQYF.

This chain uses TRBV11-2 with TRBJ2-5, with unresolved D. Trimming left V 5 bases short and J 1 base short, with 11 bases between. The germline V gene encodes CDR1 SGHAT and CDR2 FQNNGV. This CDR3 contains 14 residues. In DNA form, the CDR3 reads TGTGCCAGCAGCCATAAACGGATCCAAGAGACCCAGTACTTC. Translated: CASSHKRIQETQYF.

This clonotype was counted only a few times. The chain recombines TRBV7-8 with TRBJ2-2; D is perhaps TRBD1 or TRBD2 (5 bases each). This CDR3 has 14 residues. V lost 3 bases to trimming and J lost 2 bases, with 7 bases between them. Germline loops: CDR1 SGHVS, CDR2 FQNEAQ. For the CDR3, the DNA is TGTGCCAGCAGCTTTGGGGGAAACACCGGGGAGCTGTTTTTT. Its translation: CASSFGGNTGELFF.

The genes are TRBV20-1 and TRBJ2-1, with 10 nucleotides matching TRBD1. Germline CDR1 reads DFQATT; CDR2 reads SNEGSKA (reference sequence). The junction had 7 bases not matched to a gene; V was cut back by 0 bases and J by 8 bases. The CDR3 has 15 amino acids. CDR3 protein: CSARDLGTGDHEQFF. CDR3 DNA: TGCAGTGCTAGAGATTTGGGGACAGGGGACCATGAGCAGTTCTTC.

In its sample, this clonotype was seen a few times. The chain has TRBV29-1 and TRBJ1-1; no reliable D call. Germline assignment: CDR1 SQVTM and CDR2 ANQGSEA. This CDR3 contains 11 residues. The V and J ends lost 7 bases and 6 bases respectively, with 12 bases between them. The CDR3 region is CSAGVGAEAFF. CDR3 nucleotide sequence: TGCAGCGCTGGGGTCGGGGCTGAAGCTTTCTTT.

The table lists this clonotype with a few counts. CDR3 DNA sequence: TGCAGCGTTGAAGGGACGGGGAACACTGAAGCTTTCTTT. Translated, it gives CSVEGTGNTEAFF. V gene TRBV29-1 combines with J gene TRBJ1-1; no firm D call. Trimming left V 1 base short and J 1 base short, with 7 bases between. In germline, CDR1 is SQVTM, CDR2 ANQGSEA. This CDR3 comprises 13 residues.

This clonotype has more than one count but fewer than ten. The chain has TRBV7-2 and TRBJ2-2, with D hard to call. Germline CDR1 SGHTA, CDR2 FQGNSA. The CDR3 has 11 residues. Trimming shortened V by 9 bases and J by 0 bases, and 2 bases separated the two germline ends. CDR3 coding DNA: TGTGCCAGTTCGAACACCGGGGAGCTGTTTTTT. Encoded protein: CASSNTGELFF.

The chain carries TRBV20-1 and TRBJ2-5; TRBD2 matches at 10 bases. Germline lookup yields CDR1 DFQATT and CDR2 SNEGSKA (reference sequence). V was pared by 6 bases and J by 4 bases, with 8 bases of the junction left unmatched. The CDR3 is made up of 14 amino acids. CDR3 sequence reads: CSALSGRAGETQYF. CDR3 sequence (DNA): TGCAGTGCACTCAGCGGGAGGGCGGGAGAGACCCAGTACTTC.

The chain is built from TRBV7-2 and TRBJ2-7, with 8 bases that match TRBD1. V was clipped by 0 bases and J by 3 bases; unmatched bases: 7. The CDR3 has 16 residues. Germline loops: CDR1 SGHTA, CDR2 FQGNSA. The CDR3 reads CASSLAGTGDVYEQYF. CDR3 sequence (DNA): TGTGCCAGCAGCTTAGCCGGGACAGGTGATGTCTACGAGCAGTACTTC. The full variable domain, with the rest looked up from reference TRBV7-2 and TRBJ2-7, is GAGVSQSPSNKVTEKGKDVELRCDPISGHTALYWYRQSLGQGLEFLIYFQGNSAPDKSGLPSDRFSAERTGGSVSTLTIQRTQQEDSAVYLCASSLAGTGDVYEQYFGPGTRLTVT.

Only a few counts were recorded for this clonotype. The V gene is TRBV12-3 or TRBV12-4, the J gene TRBJ2-2; D is unresolved. This CDR3 has 16 residues. V gave up 10 bases and J gave up 0 bases, with 18 bases separating them. The CDR3 region is CATGLGWVANTGELFF. CDR3 bases: TGTGCCACCGGCTTGGGGTGGGTAGCGAACACCGGGGAGCTGTTTTTT.

This clonotype has more than one count but fewer than ten. The CDR3 reads CASSQRSGAGNIQYF. The DNA for the CDR3 is TGTGCCAGCAGCCAACGTTCGGGGGCAGGGAACATTCAGTACTTC. V gene TRBV6-5 combines with J gene TRBJ2-4; D is tentatively TRBD1 or TRBD2 (6 bases each). Germline V lookup: CDR1 MNHEY, CDR2 SVGAGI. Trimming cost V 6 bases and J 7 bases, with 19 bases left between them. The CDR3 is 15 amino acids.

This clonotype was counted a few times. One end of the junction fails to match germline, which may point to a read error. In DNA form, the CDR3 reads TGCAGTGCTGTAATTCCGACTAGCGGTTACAATGAGCAGTTCTTT. Its protein is CSAVIPTSGYNEQFF. The chain is built from TRBV20-1 and TRBJ2-1, with 9 bases identical to TRBD2. The CDR3 runs to 15 residues. Per the germline V gene, CDR1 is DFQATT and CDR2 is SNEGSKA (reference sequence).